This T cell receptor (beta chain) emerged from a study of regulatory T cells in long-lasting Graves disease. Overall study findings and caveats: Public clonotype sharing was higher in persistent than newly diagnosed patients. TCR diversity was lower in persistent than newly diagnosed Graves' disease.

Time point here: persistent/refractory GD, antithyroid drugs over 5 years with positive TRAb. Following extraction of RNA from PBMCs, that RNA was used to make the TCR library. Recruitment took place at an endocrinology department in Xi'an, China. With regard to this clonotype: Its antigen is as yet unknown.

For TCR beta, libraries came from iRepertoire HTBI primers and Arm-PCR of CDR3 regions. TCRdb used MiXCR to reprocess the multiplex PCR reads, holding one entry per CDR3 protein. The sample lists roughly 450,000 distinct CDR3 sequences, 20% to 25% occurring once. The sample here was peripheral blood mononuclear cells (PBMCs), taken when the disease was refractory, from a patient treated with antithyroid drugs. This clonotype originated in a female donor with Graves disease.

CDR3 in DNA: TGTGCCAGCAGCCCCGGGGGGGGCGGAATTGAGCAGTTCTTC. This sequence encodes CASSPGGGGIEQFF. The chain links TRBV11-3 to TRBJ2-1, with 8 bases fitting TRBD2. CDR1 is SGHNT, CDR2 YENEEA, per germline. CDR3 length: 14 amino acids. V was pared by 5 bases and J by 9 bases, with 9 bases of the junction left unmatched.